The source of this T cell receptor (beta chain) is a study of PD-1 blockade in classical Hodgkin lymphoma. Study details: Patients were dosed intravenously with nivolumab at 3 mg/kg every 2 weeks.

Points on this clone: Antigen specificity is unknown.

Following autologous stem cell transplantation, relapse occurred in every patient, and exposure to brentuximab vedotin varied. Overall study findings and caveats: Patients who initiated nivolumab within 1 year of ASCT were excluded. The authors have not defined what causes the repertoire differences, possibly disease activity or prior therapy. Significant TCR diversity gains by C4D1 occurred in CD4+ but not CD8+ cells.

CDR1 is SNHLY, CDR2 FYNNEI, per germline. This CDR3 spans 13 amino acids. V was shortened by 8 bases and J by 3 bases, with 13 bases between the two germline ends. The protocol was immunoSEQ multiplex PCR, while the TCRdb copy is restricted to in-frame clones and leaves out a portion. The sample has 20,000 to 25,000 clones, more than 60% seen once. Sequencing used peripheral blood mononuclear cells (PBMCs), obtained before the second cycle of nivolumab. The clonotype originates from a human donor with classical Hodgkin lymphoma. The gene calls are TRBV2 and TRBJ1-1; D is ambiguous. CDR3 nucleotides: TGTGCCAGCGGTGCCCTTGGGCACACTGAAGCTTTCTTT. Translated, it gives CASGALGHTEAFF.